The 5 T cell receptor beta chains below were found in one sample sequenced in a study of blood T cell repertoires in COVID-19. Some clones are missing from TCRdb's copy, which holds only in-frame ones; the method was immunoSEQ multiplex PCR. The table shows 540,000 or so clones, with 85% to 90% occurring only once. The sequenced material came from peripheral blood. The receptors were gathered from a woman aged 45-60 years with COVID-19, enrolled during active disease.

The chain has TRBV29-1 and TRBJ1-2, with D perhaps TRBD1 (6 bases). Looked up from germline, CDR1 is SQVTM and CDR2 is ANQGSEA. This CDR3 contains 14 residues. V gave up 4 bases and J gave up 7 bases, with 19 bases separating them. CDR3: CSVVGGARSAGYTF. The CDR3 DNA is TGCAGCGTTGTGGGGGGGGCGAGGTCTGCTGGCTACACCTTC.

CDR3 protein: CASSVVDVWGGGGELFF. The DNA for the CDR3 is TGTGCCAGCAGCGTAGTCGATGTCTGGGGCGGCGGCGGGGAGCTGTTTTTT. The gene calls are TRBV9 and TRBJ2-2; D may be TRBD1 (5 bases). The germline V and J ends were trimmed by 0 bases and 7 bases, with 19 bases remaining between them. The CDR3 is 17 amino acids. The germline V gene encodes CDR1 SGDLS and CDR2 YYNGEE.

V and J are TRBV4-1 and TRBJ2-3; TRBD2 agrees at 14 bases. V was clipped by 4 bases and J by 1 base; unmatched bases: 7. Germline values: CDR1 MGHRA, CDR2 YSYEKL. The length of the CDR3 is 18 residues. The CDR3 sequence: CASSLTSGGAPGTDTQYF. The CDR3, as DNA: TGCGCCAGCAGCCTGACTAGCGGGGGGGCTCCGGGCACAGATACGCAGTATTTT.

J is TRBJ1-4 and V is TRBV30, with D possibly being TRBD1 (5 bases). The CDR3 has 15 residues. Germline V lookup: CDR1 GTSNPN, CDR2 SVGIG (reference sequence). Trimming took 2 bases from V and 5 from J, leaving 15 bases between them. For the CDR3, the DNA is TGTGCCTGGAGTTCCCCGGAGGGGAGAAATGAAAAACTGTTTTTT. Amino acids: CAWSSPEGRNEKLFF.

The chain employs TRBV7-9 and TRBJ1-4, with D possibly matching TRBD1 (5 bases). V shed 5 bases and J shed 0 bases, with 10 bases lying between them. This CDR3 has 15 residues. Germline V lookup: CDR1 SEHNR, CDR2 FQNEAQ (reference sequence). The CDR3 coding sequence is TGTGCCAGCAGCGAAGACAGAGCAACTAATGAAAAACTGTTTTTT. It is translated as CASSEDRATNEKLFF.